This TCR beta chain was profiled in a study of cytomegalovirus exposure and HLA in healthy donors. PCR amplification relied on 60 Vbeta primers (plus 13 Jbeta primers). The data were produced by immunoSEQ multiplex PCR, yet TCRdb's version contains in-frame clones alone and is incomplete. The table includes some 100,000 clones, around 74% detected once. A note on this clone: Its antigen is undetermined.

Trimming took 5 bases from V and 0 from J, leaving 11 bases between them. There are 15 residues in the CDR3. Germline lookup yields CDR1 LGHNA and CDR2 YSLEER. Study-wide results and caveats: The study recorded 150 to 200 TCR beta chains that were cytomegalovirus-associated. Most TCR beta V segments were productive about 87% or about 30% of the time in an earlier analysis.

The material sequenced was PBMCs. The chain combines TRBV4-3 with TRBJ2-1, with D tentatively TRBD1 (5 bases). The clonotype originates from a male donor in good health and CMV-seropositive. The CDR3 loop is CASSWTKVSYNEQFF. The CDR3 DNA reads TGCGCCAGCAGCTGGACAAAAGTCTCCTACAATGAGCAGTTCTTC.